The 5 T cell receptor beta chains below all came from one sample that was sequenced in a study of blood T cell repertoires in COVID-19 (dated by TCRdb to 2018 to 2020). The library was generated by the immunoSEQ multiplex PCR assay. This immuneACCESS table, as held by TCRdb, lists in-frame sequences with V and J called but not all clones. Of the missing ones, under half trace to an unresolved V gene in checked studies; the others have no known cause. This sample holds about 200,000 clones; around 90% were observed only once. The ten largest clones capture 6.5% to 9% of the sample. Sequencing used PBMCs or T cells enriched from blood (not recorded which). The receptors shown here come from a woman between 18 and 29 years old who had recovered from COVID-19.

J is TRBJ2-1 and V is TRBV4-1; 8 bases map to TRBD2. The CDR3 has 18 amino acids. V lost 0 bases, J lost 4 bases, and 11 bases stayed unmatched. Germline CDR1 MGHRA, CDR2 YSYEKL. CDR3 DNA: TGCGCCAGCAGCCAAGATAGGCAAGCGGGGGCGCGATACAATGAGCAGTTCTTC. Protein sequence: CASSQDRQAGARYNEQFF.

The rearrangement joins TRBV7-9 to TRBJ1-2, with D possibly matching TRBD1 (6 bases). The ends were cut back, 5 bases at V and 9 bases at J, with 16 bases in the middle. CDR1 is SEHNR and CDR2 is FQNEAQ in the germline V gene (reference sequence). The CDR3 loop spans 13 amino acids. The CDR3 reads CASSALQGISYTF. DNA for the CDR3: TGTGCCAGCAGCGCGTTACAGGGAATTAGCTACACCTTC.

This clone was picked up one time. CDR3 in DNA: TGTGCCAGCAGTGACGGTTCAGATACGCAGTATTTT. Protein: CASSDGSDTQYF. V usage is TRBV2 and J usage is TRBJ2-3; no clear D gene. Germline CDR1 is SNHLY and CDR2 is FYNNEI. V shed 3 bases and J shed 4 bases, with 5 bases lying between them. The CDR3 is 12 amino acids.

The chain recombines TRBV23-1 with TRBJ2-7, with TRBD1 as a possible D gene (6 bases). TRBV23-1 is treated as an ORF (open reading frame) with a function not yet certain. The V end lost 0 bases, the J end lost 0 bases, and 15 bases lay between the germline ends. There are 17 residues in the CDR3. The CDR3 DNA reads as TGCGCCAGCAGTCAATCAGGGGGTAACGCGAACTCCTACGAGCAGTACTTC. Translating gives CASSQSGGNANSYEQYF.

The chain couples TRBV5-8 to TRBJ1-5, with 8 bases aligning to TRBD1. Germline loops: CDR1 SGHTS, CDR2 YDEGEE. J was trimmed by 6 bases and V by 2 bases; bases with no gene match: 7. There are 15 residues in the CDR3. CDR3 sequence reads: CASSFGTGEGQPQHF. In DNA, the CDR3 is TGTGCCAGCAGCTTCGGGACAGGTGAGGGTCAGCCCCAGCATTTT.